Presented here are 27 T cell receptor beta chains from one specimen sequenced in a study of blood T cells in healthy people across ages. Using a J-beta primer mix together with a sample-barcoded 5' primer, a second PCR was run for about 6 to 11 cycles. A single record per CDR3 protein comes from TCRdb applying MiXCR to the 5' RACE reads. The top ten hold about 0.72% of the sample, which has about 1 million distinct CDR3 sequences, under 30% seen once. This same sample was also taken into another study, of T cells of mothers and their children.

The sample was blood. The origin of the receptors is a girl aged 2 to 9 in good health.

This clonotype was seen a handful of times. The chain carries TRBV29-1 and TRBJ1-4; no reliable D call. The germline CDR1 and CDR2 sequences are SQVTM and ANQGSEA. The V end lost 5 bases, the J end lost 6 bases, and 10 bases lay between the germline ends. The CDR3 contains 12 residues. CDR3 in amino acids: CSVSARDEKLFF. Here the CDR3 DNA reads TGCAGCGTTAGCGCGAGGGATGAAAAACTGTTTTTT.

The genes are TRBV27 and TRBJ2-1; TRBD2 matches 8 bases. CDR3 length equals 15 residues. The germline CDR1 and CDR2 sequences are MNHEY and SMNVEV (reference sequence). The junction had 5 bases not matched to a gene; V was cut back by 6 bases and J by 1 base. The CDR3 region is CASRVAGLSYNEQFF. The DNA for the CDR3 is TGTGCCAGCAGGGTAGCGGGATTATCCTACAATGAGCAGTTCTTC.

The chain couples TRBV29-1 to TRBJ2-5; 8 nucleotides align to TRBD2. The V segment lost 3 bases and the J segment 2 bases; nucleotides outside the gene matches: 8. CDR1 is SQVTM, CDR2 ANQGSEA, per germline. CDR3 length: 15 amino acids. The CDR3 DNA follows: TGCAGCGTTGAGGAAGCGGGAGTGGGACAAGAGACCCAGTACTTC. Translation: CSVEEAGVGQETQYF.

In DNA form, the CDR3 reads TGCAGCGCGGGGACGGCAAAAGCTTTCTTT. Translated, it gives CSAGTAKAFF. V is TRBV29-1 and J is TRBJ1-1; maybe TRBD1 (5 bases). Germline V CDR1 and CDR2: SQVTM, ANQGSEA. Trimming shortened V by 7 bases and J by 9 bases, and 12 bases separated the two germline ends. This CDR3 comprises 10 residues.

The V call is TRBV10-3, the J call TRBJ2-3; 9 bases agree with TRBD2. The CDR3 has 16 residues. J lost 0 bases, V lost 6 bases, and 7 bases had no gene match. Germline lookup yields CDR1 ENHRY and CDR2 SYGVKD. CDR3 nucleotides: TGTGCCATCAGGTCACTAGCGGGCAATAGCACAGATACGCAGTATTTT. It codes for CAIRSLAGNSTDTQYF.

This chain uses TRBV6-1 with TRBJ2-5, with D uncertain. The DNA end lines up better with TRBJ2-7; the J call may be wrong. Germline CDR1 and CDR2: MNHNS and SASEGT. The CDR3 sequence is 14 residues long. This CDR3 reads CASSGADRLYEQYF. The CDR3 DNA sequence: TGTGCCAGCAGTGGTGCGGACCGCCTCTACGAGCAGTACTTC.

The genes are TRBV7-2 and TRBJ1-5; TRBD1 aligns across 7 bases. Germline CDR1 SGHTA, CDR2 FQGNSA. The CDR3 has 17 amino acids. V trimming: 2 bases; J trimming: 2 bases; junction bases outside the gene matches: 9. CDR3 sequence: CASSLLGGSWGNQPQHF. Written as DNA, the CDR3 is TGTGCCAGCAGCTTATTAGGGGGCTCTTGGGGCAATCAGCCCCAGCATTTT.

In DNA form, the CDR3 reads TGCAGCGCCGAGGAGGTGAACACTGAAGCTTTCTTT. Its protein product is CSAEEVNTEAFF. This chain uses TRBV29-1 with TRBJ1-1; D is unresolved. CDR3 length equals 12 residues. Trimming removed 7 bases at V and 0 bases at J, with 9 bases between. The germline V gene encodes CDR1 SQVTM and CDR2 ANQGSEA.

Here the CDR3 reads CASSATSGTSYEQYF. The DNA of the CDR3 is TGTGCCAGCTCGGCCACTAGCGGGACCTCCTACGAGCAGTACTTC. The chain carries TRBV18 and TRBJ2-7, with 10 bases that match TRBD2. The germline CDR1 and CDR2 sequences are KGHSH and LQKENI. This CDR3 region has 15 residues. The ends lost 6 bases at V and 0 bases at J; junction bases unmatched: 5.

This clonotype appeared a few times. This rearrangement joins TRBV9 to TRBJ2-7; TRBD1 or TRBD2 may be the D gene (6 bases each). Germline CDR1 reads SGDLS; CDR2 reads YYNGEE. Trimming took off 0 bases at V and 5 bases at J, with 18 bases between the two ends. The CDR3 loop spans 16 amino acids. CDR3 in amino acids: CASSVGLTGAGDEQYF. The CDR3 DNA is TGTGCCAGCAGCGTAGGACTAACGGGGGCCGGGGACGAGCAGTACTTC.

The table lists this clonotype with a few counts. V gene TRBV7-8 combines with J gene TRBJ2-6; 7 nucleotides align to TRBD2. Germline V lookup: CDR1 SGHVS, CDR2 FQNEAQ. CDR3 length equals 12 residues. Trimming took 5 bases from V and 15 from J; bases not matched to a gene: 7. In nucleotides, the CDR3 is TGTGCCAGCAGCCCCCTTGGGAGGGACCTGACTTTC. This translates into CASSPLGRDLTF.

This sequence joins TRBV7-2 and TRBJ2-5, with D perhaps TRBD2 (5 bases). The J call is in doubt because the DNA end fits TRBJ2-1 better. Germline V lookup: CDR1 SGHTA, CDR2 FQGNSA. The CDR3 is 16 residues long. CDR3 sequence reads: CASSPERNGIHNEQFF. The CDR3 coding sequence is TGTGCCAGCAGCCCCGAGCGGAACGGGATTCACAATGAGCAGTTCTTC.

V gene TRBV7-8 combines with J gene TRBJ2-5, with 8 bases that match TRBD2. The closer fit of TRBJ2-7 to the DNA end suggests the J call may be wrong. The CDR3 covers 17 residues. Germline V gives CDR1 SGHVS, CDR2 FQNEAQ. CDR3: CASSATSGGLISYEQYF. Here the CDR3 DNA reads TGTGCCAGCAGCGCCACTAGCGGAGGCTTAATCTCCTACGAGCAGTACTTC.

V usage is TRBV10-3 and J usage is TRBJ2-5; 9 nucleotides line up with TRBD2. The V and J ends lost 10 bases and 0 bases, in that order; junction bases with no gene match: 6. CDR3 length equals 14 residues. CDR1 ENHRY and CDR2 SYGVKD come from the germline V gene. CDR3: CATRTSEYQETQYF. The CDR3 bases are TGTGCCACCCGGACTAGCGAGTACCAAGAGACCCAGTACTTC.

The chain uses TRBV20-1 and TRBJ2-2, with TRBD2 matching 9 bases. The germline V gene has CDR1 DFQATT and CDR2 SNEGSKA (reference sequence). J gave up 5 bases and V 3 bases, and 1 base lay outside the gene matches. This CDR3 has 13 amino acids. The CDR3 region has the DNA TGCAGTGCTAGTCTAGCGGGAACCGGGGAGCTGTTTTTT. Its translation: CSASLAGTGELFF.

This clonotype was seen only a few times. CDR3 sequence reads: CASRLLENIGFQETQYF. In DNA form, the CDR3 reads TGTGCAAGTCGCTTACTAGAAAATATCGGCTTCCAAGAGACCCAGTACTTC. V and J are TRBV12-2 and TRBJ2-5. TRBV12-2 is marked as a pseudogene. The CDR3 contains 17 residues.

This chain connects TRBV20-1 to TRBJ1-1, with a possible D match to TRBD1 (6 bases). The germline V gene encodes CDR1 DFQATT and CDR2 SNEGSKA (reference sequence). This CDR3 comprises 13 residues. Trimming removed 6 bases from V and 8 bases from J, with 19 bases in between. CDR3 sequence reads: CSAPGGALAEAFF. The CDR3 DNA reads as TGCAGTGCCCCGGGGGGGGCGTTAGCCGAAGCTTTCTTT.

The chain links TRBV19 to TRBJ1-1; D is undetermined. Germline V gene data show CDR1 as LNHDA and CDR2 as SQIVND (reference sequence). The CDR3 extends over 14 amino acids. V was cut by 5 bases and J by 5 bases, with 15 bases left in between. The CDR3 nucleotides are TGTGCCAGTAGTTCCCCCATAAACGTGACTGAAGCTTTCTTT. This sequence encodes CASSSPINVTEAFF.

This clonotype has a handful of counts. The chain couples TRBV21-1 to TRBJ2-1. TRBV21-1 is noted as a pseudogene. This CDR3 has 16 amino acids. CDR3: CASSNDSGGSYNEQFF. The CDR3 nucleotides read TGTGCCAGCAGCAACGATTCCGGGGGCTCCTACAATGAGCAGTTCTTC.

There are a few counts of this clonotype. The junction departs from germline at one end; a sequencing error may be responsible. This rearrangement joins TRBV7-2 to TRBJ2-1, with 8 nucleotides matching TRBD2. CDR1 is SGHTA, CDR2 FQGNSA, per germline. This CDR3 is built from 13 residues. The CDR3 bases are TGTGCCTGCAGCGGGGGAGGGCTTAATGAGCAGTTCTTC. It is translated as CACSGGGLNEQFF.

This clonotype was seen more than once but under ten times. The chain joins TRBV2 to TRBJ1-5, with 11 bases identical to TRBD1. V trimming: 4 bases; J trimming: 4 bases; junction bases outside the gene matches: 0. The CDR3 sequence is 14 residues long. Germline assignment: CDR1 SNHLY and CDR2 FYNNEI. CDR3 bases: TGTGCCAGCAGTGGGGACAGGGGGAATCAGCCCCAGCATTTT. Protein sequence: CASSGDRGNQPQHF. Complete variable domain (other parts from reference TRBV2 and TRBJ1-5): EPEVTQTPSHQVTQMGQEVILRCVPISNHLYFYWYRQILGQKVEFLVSFYNNEISEKSEIFDDQFSVERPDGSNFTLKIRSTKLEDSAMYFCASSGDRGNQPQHFGDGTRLSIL.

The chain joins TRBV4-3 to TRBJ2-5; TRBD2 agrees at 7 bases. The assigned J gene may be wrong: the sequence end matches TRBJ2-1 better. This CDR3 is built from 16 residues. Germline V gene lookup returns CDR1 LGHNA and CDR2 YSLEER. CDR3 in amino acids: CASSQDRTGGSNEQFF. The CDR3 DNA is TGCGCCAGCAGCCAAGATCGAACGGGGGGATCGAATGAGCAGTTCTTC.

This clonotype turned up a few times. A read error may account for a junction end that differs from germline. The chain carries TRBV12-3 or TRBV12-4 and TRBJ2-5; 8 bases map to TRBD2. This CDR3 has 17 amino acids. CDR3 residues: CASSFFSGGPGQETQHF. The CDR3 DNA follows: TGTGCCAGCAGTTTTTTCAGCGGGGGCCCGGGGCAAGAGACCCAGCACTTC.

The chain uses TRBV28 and TRBJ2-5; no reliable D call. Gene TRBJ2-7 matches the end of the DNA better, so the J call may be wrong. Germline CDR1 and CDR2: MDHEN and SYDVKM. CDR3 length: 14 amino acids. CDR3: CASSSGQSANEQYF. In nucleotides, the CDR3 is TGTGCCAGCAGTTCTGGGCAGTCCGCAAACGAGCAGTACTTC.

The V gene is TRBV10-3, the J gene TRBJ2-7; maybe TRBD1 (5 bases). The germline V gene has CDR1 ENHRY and CDR2 SYGVKD. V was shortened by 6 bases and J by 2 bases, with 8 bases between the two germline ends. This CDR3 has 12 amino acids. The CDR3 protein is CAIRQDAYEQYF. In nucleotides, the CDR3 is TGTGCCATCAGACAGGATGCCTACGAGCAGTACTTC.

The chain is built from TRBV29-1 and TRBJ2-5; D is unresolved. The CDR3 is 13 amino acids. The V gene's germline CDR1 is SQVTM and CDR2 ANQGSEA. Trimming removed 7 bases from V and 4 bases from J, with 16 bases in between. The CDR3 spells CSALLWGLETQYF. The CDR3 bases are TGCAGCGCACTACTGTGGGGTCTAGAGACCCAGTACTTC. The full variable domain, its missing parts supplied by reference TRBV29-1 and TRBJ2-5, is SAVISQKPSRDICQRGTSLTIQCQVDSQVTMMFWYRQQPGQSLTLIATANQGSEATYESGFVIDKFPISRPNLTFSTLTVSNMSPEDSSIYLCSALLWGLETQYFGPGTRLLVL.

The V and J genes are TRBV7-6 and TRBJ2-1, with 7 bases lining up with TRBD2. Germline-derived CDR1 and CDR2 are SGHVS and FNYEAQ. The V gene end was trimmed by 5 bases and the J gene end by 7 bases; junction bases not matched to a gene: 11. The CDR3 runs 15 residues. The CDR3 loop is CASSGWGGELNEQFF. Written as DNA, the CDR3 is TGTGCCAGCAGCGGTTGGGGGGGGGAGTTAAATGAGCAGTTCTTC.